This T cell receptor beta chain was identified in a study of OX40 agonist ivuxolimab in advanced cancers. The study in broad terms: Ivuxolimab, which targeted the costimulatory receptor OX40 (CD134), was an agonistic, fully human IgG2 monoclonal antibody. Peripheral TCRbeta sequencing was intended to test whether TCR sequence diversity was altered and clonal T-cell expansion was caused by ivuxolimab. The paper describes the monotherapy dose-escalation part (N of about 55 patients) of the phase I trial of ivuxolimab. Intravenous ivuxolimab was administered to patients every 2 weeks at six dose levels: 0.01, 0.1, 0.3, 1.5, 3 and 10 mg/kg. In the dose-escalation cohort, around four fifths of patients were male, and the mean age was roughly 60 years with a range of about 20 to 80. Of the 50 or so patients in dose escalation, some 20 had hepatocellular carcinoma, some 15 had melanoma, 9 had renal cell carcinoma and 9 had head and neck cancer. Patients were allowed to have had prior anti-PD-1, anti-PD-L1 or anti-CTLA-4 therapy, and 30% to 40% of the dose-escalation patients had been treated with checkpoint inhibitors. Three dose-escalation patients achieved partial responses, one with hepatocellular carcinoma and two with cutaneous melanoma.

This clone appeared a single time. This receptor's antigen is unknown. Base-call qualities are not available, and no considerably larger clone is one nucleotide away. The trial excluded patients who had a history of autoimmune disease or were on systemic immunosuppression. Peripheral blood for TCR sequencing was drawn from every dose cohort at baseline, at cycle 4 day 1 and at cycle 7 day 1. The samples were drawn from a first-in-human, open-label, multicenter phase I dose-escalation trial of ivuxolimab. The trial enrolled adults with locally advanced or metastatic head and neck squamous cell, hepatocellular, melanoma or renal cell carcinoma. Before TCR sequencing, CD4+ and CD8+ T cells were separately sorted from peripheral blood. To sequence the TCRbeta CDR3 region, genomic DNA was isolated from the sorted cells. The immunoSEQ Assay was used to sequence the TCRbeta CDR3 regions. The clones in this table, taken by TCRdb from immuneACCESS, are in-frame only. Not every clone is retained; where verified, under half of the shortfall comes from an unresolved V gene, and the cause of the rest is unknown. This sample is represented by approximately 49,000 clones; under 90% of them were singletons. Clones ranked in the top ten supply roughly 1.7% of the sample.

The study at large found these results: The antigen specificity of the peripheral T cells that underwent clonal expansion was not determined. Low levels of normalized T-cell clonal expansion were also seen in some nonresponding patients. In the 0.1-3.0 mg/kg groups, partial responders were among the patients with the lowest normalized peripheral clonal expansion, particularly in CD8+ T cells. At doses of 0.1 to 3.0 mg/kg, clonal expansion of both CD4+ and CD8+ blood T cells was observed from baseline to week 6. After ivuxolimab, CD8+ T cells had more expanded clones than CD4+ T cells on average.

The CDR3 sequence holds 13 residues, the cysteine and phenylalanine included. CDR3 DNA is the only sequence kept; it has 39 bases, read in frame from the first base. CDR1 SNHLY and CDR2 FYNNEI are derived from the germline V gene. The V end gives up 5 bases and the J end 6 bases, leaving 4 bases in the junction not matched to a gene. The receptor comes from an adult with an advanced solid tumor such as melanoma, head and neck, liver or kidney cancer. Sequencing was performed on CD4+ or CD8+ T cells sorted from blood, taken in a trial of the OX40 agonist ivuxolimab. The chain employs TRBV2 and TRBJ2-7; TRBD1 fits 10 bases in the junction. DNA sequence: TGTGCCAGCAGTTTCGACAGGGGGCTCGAGCAGTACTTC. It is translated as CASSFDRGLEQYF.